This passage covers 4 T cell receptor beta chains from one sample sequenced in a study of blood T cell repertoires in COVID-19. Assay used: immunoSEQ multiplex PCR; TCRdb lists only in-frame clones, some missing. Found here are roughly 250,000 clones, approximately 83% of them singletons; the top ten hold approximately 2%. What was sequenced was PBMCs or T cells enriched from blood (not recorded which). The receptors stem from a woman aged 50 to 60 who had recovered from COVID-19.

The chain has TRBV11-2 and TRBJ1-2, with 7 bases fitting TRBD1. The CDR3 runs 14 residues. The V segment lost 5 bases and the J segment 0 bases; nucleotides outside the gene matches: 3. CDR1 and CDR2 from the germline V gene are SGHAT and FQNNGV. The CDR3 loop is CASSGTDANYGYTF. The DNA for the CDR3 is TGTGCCAGCAGCGGGACAGATGCTAACTATGGCTACACCTTC.

V is TRBV2 and J is TRBJ2-5, with D perhaps matching TRBD1 (5 bases). V gave up 7 bases and J gave up 1 base, with 13 bases separating them. This CDR3 region has 14 residues. Germline values: CDR1 SNHLY, CDR2 FYNNEI. This chain's CDR3 is CASTPVTAQETQYF. The CDR3, as DNA: TGTGCCAGCACCCCAGTGACAGCCCAAGAGACCCAGTACTTC.

Note on this clone: One junction end does not reproduce the germline sequence, and a read error may be involved. V and J are TRBV5-1 and TRBJ2-1; the match to TRBD1 covers 9 bases. Germline V gene sequence: CDR1 SGHRS, CDR2 YFSETQ. The CDR3 length is 18 residues. The CDR3 DNA follows: TGCGCCAGCAGCCGGACAGGGGCCCGCGATAGCTCCTACAGTGAGCAGTTCTTC. Amino acid sequence: CASSRTGARDSSYSEQFF.

The V and J genes are TRBV24-1 and TRBJ2-1; TRBD2 aligns across 11 bases. The CDR3 length is 15 residues. Germline lookup yields CDR1 KGHDR and CDR2 SFDVKD. V shed 5 bases and J 9 bases; nucleotides not matched to a gene: 8. CDR3 nucleotides: TGTGCCACCAGTGTTGGTACTAGCGGGAGCACTGAGCAGTTCTTC. Protein product: CATSVGTSGSTEQFF.